This record concerns one T cell receptor beta chain sequence. Its specificity is not known. TCRdb's table, derived via immunoSEQ multiplex PCR, lists solely in-frame clones and lacks some. The sample gives around 110,000 clones, approximately 90% of which show up once; roughly 0.2% is in the top ten. These data come from a study of graft-versus-host responses after intestinal transplantation. Findings of the study overall: Graft-versus-host to host-versus-graft clonal ratios in allografts were high in patients with graft-donor T cell macrochimerism. Recipient marrow harbored GvH clones, some of which surfaced first in ileum or blood.

The CDR3 runs to 14 residues. Germline CDR1 and CDR2: SGHRS and YFSETQ. This TCR was sampled from a human donor who received an intestinal transplant. The J gene is TRBJ2-5, the V gene TRBV5-1; the D is unclear. The J call may be incorrect, as the DNA end agrees better with TRBJ2-7. Sequenced material: unstimulated CD4+ T cells sorted from spleen or lymph node cells, taken before intestinal transplant. In DNA form, the CDR3 reads TGCGCCAGCAGCTTGGAATGGAGCTCCTACGAGCAGTACTTC. Protein product: CASSLEWSSYEQYF.